This TCR beta chain was sequenced during a study of shared clonotypes between healthy human individuals. Germline loops: CDR1 MNHEY, CDR2 SVGAGI. Trimming cost V 6 bases and J 8 bases, with 13 bases left between them. CDR3 size: 13 residues. TCRdb's table, derived via immunoSEQ multiplex PCR, lists solely in-frame clones and lacks some. Among about half a million clones, about 85% were seen once, and the ten largest hold approximately 13%. The sequence was collected from a woman aged 35 to 49 in good health. Some clones in this sample may be carry-over from other donors' samples. The chain is built from TRBV6-5 and TRBJ1-4; D remains ambiguous. The sample consisted of PBMCs. CDR3 sequence reads: CASSQVRYEKLFF. As DNA, the CDR3 is TGTGCCAGCAGCCAGGTCCGGTACGAAAAACTGTTTTTT.